This passage covers 22 T cell receptor beta chains from one sample sequenced in a study of OX40 agonist ivuxolimab in advanced cancers. Only in-frame clones appear in the TCRdb table, and some are missing; sequencing was by immunoSEQ multiplex PCR. There are tens of thousands of clones in the sample; 86% occur only once, and around 0.9% lies in the top ten. The sequencing here drew on CD4+ or CD8+ T cells sorted from blood, taken in a trial of the OX40 agonist ivuxolimab. All receptors come from an adult with an advanced solid tumor such as melanoma, head and neck, liver or kidney cancer.

The chain carries TRBV6-9 and TRBJ1-4; D is unclear. Germline loops: CDR1 MNHGY, CDR2 SVAAGI. The CDR3 contains 14 residues. Trimming shortened V by 4 bases and J by 7 bases, and 13 bases separated the two germline ends. For the CDR3, the DNA is TGTGCCAGCAGTTTCGGGATGAAGGGTGAAAAACTGTTTTTT. This translates into CASSFGMKGEKLFF.

This chain connects TRBV19 to TRBJ2-7, with 9 nucleotides matching TRBD1. V gave up 5 bases and J gave up 3 bases; unmatched junction bases: 8. CDR1 and CDR2 (germline): LNHDA, SQIVND (reference sequence). The CDR3 is 15 amino acids. The DNA of the CDR3 is TGTGCCAGTAGTGTCGCCGGGACAGGGAACTACGAGCAGTACTTC. It encodes CASSVAGTGNYEQYF.

The V and J genes are TRBV5-8 and TRBJ1-5, with D perhaps TRBD1 (6 bases). Deletions cut 4 bases from V and 5 bases from J, with 16 bases between. The germline V gene has CDR1 SGHTS and CDR2 YDEGEE. The CDR3 extends over 15 amino acids. CDR3 residues: CASSRGISVDQPQHF. The CDR3 DNA is TGTGCCAGCAGCAGGGGGATCAGTGTGGATCAGCCCCAGCATTTT.

The chain employs TRBV5-6 and TRBJ1-5; 7 positions match TRBD1. V was clipped by 1 base and J by 6 bases; unmatched bases: 10. CDR3 length equals 16 residues. Germline CDR1 reads SGHDT; CDR2 reads YYEEEE. CDR3 sequence: CASSLYPPGGSQPQHF. The CDR3 coding sequence is TGTGCCAGCAGCTTGTACCCGCCAGGGGGAAGTCAGCCCCAGCATTTT.

The chain combines TRBV7-6 with TRBJ2-2; 7 bases fit TRBD1. With V trimmed by 5 bases and J by 6 bases, 9 bases remained unmatched. The CDR3 extends over 15 amino acids. The V gene's germline CDR1 is SGHVS and CDR2 FNYEAQ. CDR3 amino acids: CASSERQGPSGELFF. CDR3 sequence (DNA): TGTGCCAGCAGCGAAAGACAGGGACCCTCCGGGGAGCTGTTTTTT.

The CDR3 here is CASSQQGSGSGNIQYF. For the CDR3, the DNA is TGCGCCAGCAGCCAGCAGGGTTCTGGGTCCGGAAACATTCAGTACTTC. The chain combines TRBV5-1 with TRBJ2-4; maybe TRBD1 (5 bases). The germline V gene encodes CDR1 SGHRS and CDR2 YFSETQ. Trimming took 4 bases from V and 6 from J, leaving 20 bases between them. The CDR3 is 16 residues long. Using reference TRBV5-1 and TRBJ2-4 for the parts outside the CDR3, the full variable domain is KAGVTQTPRYLIKTRGQQVTLSCSPISGHRSVSWYQQTPGQGLQFLFEYFSETQRNKGNFPGRFSGRQFSNSRSEMNVSTLELGDSALYLCASSQQGSGSGNIQYFGAGTRLSVL.

This clone was detected once. The chain has TRBV7-9 and TRBJ2-1; 12 bases match TRBD2. J was trimmed by 6 bases and V by 1 base; bases with no gene match: 13. CDR1 SEHNR and CDR2 FQNEAQ come from the germline V gene (reference sequence). The length of the CDR3 is 19 residues. DNA for the CDR3: TGTGCCAGCAGCTTAGTGCTACTAGCGGGGGGTCGAACAGGCAATGAGCAGTTCTTC. It specifies CASSLVLLAGGRTGNEQFF.

The genes are TRBV6-6 and TRBJ2-7; no clear D gene. This CDR3 is built from 11 residues. Germline loops: CDR1 MNHNY, CDR2 SVGAGI (reference sequence). Trimming removed 4 bases at V and 4 bases at J, with 5 bases between. The CDR3 sequence: CASSLGYEQYF. The CDR3 bases are TGTGCCAGCAGTTTGGGGTACGAGCAGTACTTC.

The chain links TRBV7-3 to TRBJ2-3; D gene uncertain. The CDR3 extends over 12 amino acids. V was shortened by 4 bases and J by 8 bases, with 10 bases between the two germline ends. Germline loops: CDR1 SGHTA, CDR2 FQGTGA. The CDR3 bases are TGTGCCAGCAGCTCGGACCCCAGTACGCAGTATTTT. This encodes CASSSDPSTQYF.

This chain links TRBV18 with TRBJ1-3, with TRBD1 identical over 11 bases. The junction had 6 bases not matched to a gene; V was cut back by 6 bases and J by 5 bases. This CDR3 has 15 residues. Germline CDR1 is KGHSH and CDR2 is LQKENI. The CDR3 DNA reads as TGTGCCAGCTCGCGGGGACAGGGGGAGAGAAACACCATATATTTT. Amino acids: CASSRGQGERNTIYF.

There are a few counts of this clone. The J gene is TRBJ1-6, the V gene TRBV27, with D maybe TRBD1 (5 bases). Germline values: CDR1 MNHEY, CDR2 SMNVEV (reference sequence). Trimming left V 6 bases short and J 5 bases short, with 11 bases between. CDR3 length equals 14 residues. The CDR3 loop reads CASRPGQHNSPLHF. DNA of the CDR3: TGTGCCAGCAGGCCGGGGCAGCATAATTCACCCCTCCACTTT.

The chain is built from TRBV5-1 and TRBJ1-6; D remains ambiguous. The germline V gene has CDR1 SGHRS and CDR2 YFSETQ. The CDR3 consists of 19 residues. V was cut by 0 bases and J by 2 bases, with 18 bases left in between. This CDR3 reads CASSLVFWGATTYNSPLHF. The CDR3 DNA sequence: TGCGCCAGCAGCTTGGTCTTTTGGGGAGCCACAACCTATAATTCACCCCTCCACTTT.

This clone has only a few counts. V and J are TRBV29-1 and TRBJ1-1; 8 bases agree with TRBD1. The CDR3 totals 12 residues. With V trimmed by 2 bases and J by 7 bases, 3 bases remained unmatched. CDR1 is SQVTM, CDR2 ANQGSEA, per germline. Written as DNA, the CDR3 is TGCAGCGTTGAAACAGGGGGGAATGAAGCTTTCTTT. Translated, it gives CSVETGGNEAFF.

The chain is built from TRBV4-1 and TRBJ2-2; a possible D gene is TRBD2 (5 bases). V was shortened by 10 bases and J by 1 base, with 16 bases between the two germline ends. Germline CDR1 reads MGHRA; CDR2 reads YSYEKL. CDR3 length: 15 residues. Here the CDR3 DNA reads TGCGCCACCAGTCGAGCGGCGGGGAACACCGGGGAGCTGTTTTTT. This translates into CATSRAAGNTGELFF.

This clone has a single count. V and J are TRBV5-1 and TRBJ1-1, with a possible D match to TRBD1 (5 bases). Germline CDR1 and CDR2: SGHRS and YFSETQ. The CDR3 loop spans 14 amino acids. Trimming took off 3 bases at V and 10 bases at J, with 19 bases between the two ends. Written as DNA, the CDR3 is TGCGCCAGCAGCTCACTCCAGGTGGGGGAAGGAGCTTTCTTT. This sequence encodes CASSSLQVGEGAFF.

This chain uses TRBV4-2 with TRBJ2-7; 8 bases match TRBD1. This CDR3 region has 16 residues. Germline loops: CDR1 LGHNA, CDR2 YNFKEQ. Trimming removed 0 bases from V and 0 bases from J; junction bases left unmatched: 4. CDR3 DNA sequence: TGTGCCAGCAGCCAAGATTCAGGACAGGGCTCCTACGAGCAGTACTTC. This gives the protein CASSQDSGQGSYEQYF.

The chain has TRBV2 and TRBJ2-7; D remains unclear. This CDR3 has 11 residues. Germline-derived CDR1 and CDR2 are SNHLY and FYNNEI. V was trimmed by 5 bases and J by 0 bases, leaving 2 bases between them. The CDR3 DNA reads TGTGCCAGCAGTTACTCCTACGAGCAGTACTTC. Amino acids: CASSYSYEQYF.

The chain carries TRBV19 and TRBJ1-5; unclear D gene. Germline V gene lookup returns CDR1 LNHDA and CDR2 SQIVND (reference sequence). This CDR3 is 14 amino acids long. V dropped 1 base and J dropped 1 base, with 5 bases sitting between them. The CDR3 nucleotides read TGTGCCAGTAGTATAGTACGGAGCAATCAGCCCCAGCATTTT. Its protein is CASSIVRSNQPQHF.

The chain is built from TRBV7-2 and TRBJ2-7; no definite D call. The CDR3 spans 14 residues. Germline assignment: CDR1 SGHTA and CDR2 FQGNSA. V was clipped by 5 bases and J by 3 bases, with 14 bases between them. The DNA for the CDR3 is TGTGCCAGCAGCCTAGTAGATCATTTCTACGAGCAGTACTTC. This translates into CASSLVDHFYEQYF.

A single count supports this clone. The genes are TRBV7-3 and TRBJ2-6, with a tentative D call TRBD1 (5 bases). The CDR3 has 16 amino acids. CDR1 SGHTA and CDR2 FQGTGA come from the germline V gene. V lost 2 bases and J lost 4, with 12 bases in between. The CDR3 DNA is TGTGCCAGCAGCTTATCCAGGGTGCACGGGGCCAACGTCCTGACTTTC. This codes for CASSLSRVHGANVLTF. Variable domain in full (rest from reference TRBV7-3 and TRBJ2-6): GAGVSQTPSNKVTEKGKYVELRCDPISGHTALYWYRQSLGQGPEFLIYFQGTGAADDSGLPNDRFFAVRPEGSVSTLKIQRTERGDSAVYLCASSLSRVHGANVLTFGAGSRLTVL.

By sample share, this clone is medium-sized (0.01 to 0.1%). V and J are TRBV6-5 and TRBJ1-1, with a possible D match to TRBD1 (5 bases). This CDR3 comprises 15 residues. The germline gives CDR1 MNHEY, CDR2 SVGAGI. Trimming shortened V by 7 bases and J by 10 bases, and 25 bases separated the two germline ends. The CDR3 DNA sequence: TGTGCCAGCAAGATAGGGCCTCGGACACCCTCAAGAGCTTTCTTT. It yields the protein CASKIGPRTPSRAFF.

This CDR3 reads CASSEARVGNQPQHF. CDR3 in DNA: TGTGCCAGCAGTGAAGCAAGGGTGGGCAATCAGCCCCAGCATTTT. V and J are TRBV6-1 and TRBJ1-5; D gene uncertain. CDR1 MNHNS and CDR2 SASEGT come from the germline V gene. The CDR3 has 15 residues. V was clipped by 0 bases and J by 2 bases, with 8 bases between them.